Listed here are 13 T cell receptor beta chains from one sample, sequenced in a study of molecular identifiers for immune sequencing clone quantification. TCRdb reprocessed the PCR reads via MiXCR and lists one record per CDR3 protein. The table includes just under 650,000 distinct CDR3 sequences, just under 20% detected once. The sample comprised naive CD8+ T cells from blood, with Jurkat cell RNA spiked in. Subset denoted: FACS-sorted CD8+CD4-CCR7+CD45RA+ naive T cells. All receptors come from a human donor in good health. Some libraries in this study had Jurkat cell RNA spiked in.

The chain is built from TRBV7-6 and TRBJ1-1; 10 bases are a match to TRBD1. J gave up 7 bases and V 5 bases, and 16 bases lay outside the gene matches. Germline CDR1 SGHVS, CDR2 FNYEAQ. This CDR3 is 17 amino acids long. The CDR3 coding sequence is TGTGCCAGCAGCCGTACGTTAGGGACAGGGGCCTTGGGTGAAGCTTTCTTT. This gives the protein CASSRTLGTGALGEAFF.

The J gene is TRBJ1-2, the V gene TRBV5-4; the match to TRBD1 covers 7 bases. CDR1 and CDR2 (germline): SGHNT, YYREEE (reference sequence). V trimming: 6 bases; J trimming: 8 bases; junction bases outside the gene matches: 13. The CDR3 totals 14 residues. CDR3 amino acids: CASTSSTGPWGYTF. The DNA for the CDR3 is TGTGCCAGCACAAGTTCGACAGGGCCGTGGGGCTACACCTTC. Full variable domain (rest looked up from reference TRBV5-4 and TRBJ1-2): ETGVTQSPTHLIKTRGQQVTLRCSSQSGHNTVSWYQQALGQGPQFIFQYYREEENGRGNFPPRFSGLQFPNYSSELNVNALELDDSALYLCASTSSTGPWGYTFGSGTRLTVV.

In its sample, this clonotype was seen many times. The genes are TRBV25-1 and TRBJ1-6; tentatively, D is TRBD1 (6 bases). Germline V gives CDR1 MGHDK, CDR2 SYGVNS. V lost 6 bases to trimming and J lost 4 bases, with 13 bases between them. CDR3 length: 15 residues. The CDR3 region is CASSPDRPYNSPLHF. CDR3 sequence (DNA): TGTGCCAGCAGCCCCGACAGGCCGTATAATTCACCCCTCCACTTT.

This rearrangement joins TRBV5-6 to TRBJ2-7; TRBD1 or TRBD2 may be the D gene (5 bases each). Germline V lookup: CDR1 SGHDT, CDR2 YYEEEE. The CDR3 length is 15 residues. The V and J ends lost 1 base and 5 bases respectively, with 16 bases between them. CDR3 sequence (DNA): TGTGCCAGCAGCTTGCCGGGGTCAGGGCGCCACGAGCAGTACTTC. Its translation is CASSLPGSGRHEQYF.

This clonotype was observed many times. The rearrangement uses TRBV5-6 and TRBJ1-5; a weak D match, TRBD1 (6 bases). V lost 2 bases and J 5 bases, leaving 17 bases between the germline ends. Germline V CDR1 and CDR2: SGHDT, YYEEEE. The CDR3 spans 16 residues. The DNA of the CDR3 is TGTGCCAGCAGCTTAGGGGGGCCAGGGATCGATCAGCCCCAGCATTTT. This gives the protein CASSLGGPGIDQPQHF.

The sample holds many counts of this clonotype. J is TRBJ1-3 and V is TRBV3-1; 7 bases align to TRBD1. The ends lost 4 bases at V and 4 bases at J; junction bases unmatched: 7. The CDR3 has 15 amino acids. The V gene's germline CDR1 is LGHDT and CDR2 YNNKEL (reference sequence). CDR3 in amino acids: CASSRTGTEGNTIYF. As DNA, the CDR3 is TGTGCCAGCAGCCGCACCGGGACAGAAGGAAACACCATATATTTT.

V is TRBV30 and J is TRBJ2-5; 7 nucleotides match TRBD2. The length of the CDR3 is 14 residues. The V gene end was trimmed by 3 bases and the J gene end by 2 bases; junction bases not matched to a gene: 6. Germline loops: CDR1 GTSNPN, CDR2 SVGIG (reference sequence). In nucleotides, the CDR3 is TGTGCCTGGAGCAGAGTCGGGGGGCAAGAGACCCAGTACTTC. Translated: CAWSRVGGQETQYF.

This clonotype was found many times. The rearrangement links TRBV4-1 to TRBJ2-2; 11 nucleotides line up with TRBD2. After removal of 0 bases from V and 9 bases from J, the junction contained 9 bases not matched to a gene. CDR1 and CDR2 (germline): MGHRA, YSYEKL. This CDR3 has 17 residues. The CDR3 region is CASSQDLASGGRRELFF. CDR3 sequence (DNA): TGCGCCAGCAGCCAAGATTTGGCTAGCGGGGGGCGTAGGGAGCTGTTTTTT.

This clonotype was observed at least ten times. Written as DNA, the CDR3 is TGTGCCAGTAGCCGGACAGGGGATTCAACCGGGGAGCTGTTTTTT. Encoded protein: CASSRTGDSTGELFF. The chain couples TRBV19 to TRBJ2-2, with TRBD1 identical over 9 bases. Trimming took 6 bases from V and 5 from J; bases not matched to a gene: 7. The CDR3 has 15 amino acids. CDR1 and CDR2 (germline): LNHDA, SQIVND (reference sequence).

The sample holds many counts of this clonotype. V and J are TRBV10-3 and TRBJ2-2; D could derive from TRBD1 or TRBD2 (5 bases each). The V end was cut by 2 bases, the J end by 6 bases, with 7 bases between. Germline CDR1 ENHRY, CDR2 SYGVKD. This CDR3 spans 13 amino acids. The CDR3 DNA follows: TGTGCCATCAGTGAGATGGGGGCCGGGGAGCTGTTTTTT. Translated: CAISEMGAGELFF.

This clonotype occurred a few times. Written as DNA, the CDR3 is TGCGCCAGCAGCCAGATCGGGGGGGCAGAGACCCAGTACTTC. This translates into CASSQIGGAETQYF. The chain couples TRBV4-1 to TRBJ2-5; TRBD2 matches 8 bases. The CDR3 is 14 residues long. CDR1 is MGHRA and CDR2 is YSYEKL in the germline V gene. Trimming took 3 bases from V and 4 from J; bases not matched to a gene: 4.

In the case of this clonotype: No conserved phenylalanine or tryptophan ends this CDR3, so it is likely a read error. V and J are TRBV20-1 and TRBJ2-4; D gene uncertain. The CDR3 has 16 residues. Germline V gene sequence: CDR1 DFQATT, CDR2 SNEGSKA (reference sequence). DNA for the CDR3: TGCAGTGCTGGAGAGATGGAATCTTGGTCTAAAAACATTCAGTACTCC. Translated: CSAGEMESWSKNIQYS.

This clonotype was seen many times. The chain joins TRBV12-3 or TRBV12-4 to TRBJ1-5, with D perhaps matching TRBD1 (6 bases). There are 15 residues in the CDR3. The V end lost 4 bases, the J end lost 3 bases, and 13 bases lay between the germline ends. The CDR3 loop is CASSSQGLNNQPQHF. CDR3 sequence (DNA): TGTGCCAGCAGTTCGCAGGGGCTCAACAATCAGCCCCAGCATTTT.